This T cell receptor beta chain was observed in a study of vaccination effects on CD4 cells after COVID-19. A remark on this clone: Its antigen is still unknown.

ViraFEST assay sequencing came after antigen-specific CD4+ T cells were expanded with viral peptide pools. Cells that had been cultured for less than eleven days were the source of isolated CD4+ T cells. According to the study, vaccine recipients showed no prior SARS-CoV-2 infection and negative nucleocapsid antibodies. PBMC cultures contained 1.5 million to 2 million cells per well, roughly 10 IU/ml IL-2 and roughly 10 ug/ml peptides. Trimming took 4 bases from V and 12 from J, leaving 20 bases between them. This CDR3 has 14 residues. CDR1 and CDR2 (germline): SGHRS, YFSETQ. Only in-frame clones appear in the TCRdb table, and some are missing; sequencing was by immunoSEQ multiplex PCR. Here the sample spans 25,000 to 30,000 clones, over 70% being singletons.

The sequence was obtained from a human donor who received a COVID-19 vaccine. V gene TRBV5-1 combines with J gene TRBJ2-1, with D possibly being TRBD1 or TRBD2 (5 bases each). Sequenced here: CD4+ T cells from PBMCs cultured with SARS-CoV-2 spike peptides, sampled before COVID-19 vaccination. CDR3 protein: CASSAQPAGTPQFF. The CDR3 bases are TGCGCCAGCAGCGCGCAACCTGCCGGGACCCCGCAGTTCTTC.